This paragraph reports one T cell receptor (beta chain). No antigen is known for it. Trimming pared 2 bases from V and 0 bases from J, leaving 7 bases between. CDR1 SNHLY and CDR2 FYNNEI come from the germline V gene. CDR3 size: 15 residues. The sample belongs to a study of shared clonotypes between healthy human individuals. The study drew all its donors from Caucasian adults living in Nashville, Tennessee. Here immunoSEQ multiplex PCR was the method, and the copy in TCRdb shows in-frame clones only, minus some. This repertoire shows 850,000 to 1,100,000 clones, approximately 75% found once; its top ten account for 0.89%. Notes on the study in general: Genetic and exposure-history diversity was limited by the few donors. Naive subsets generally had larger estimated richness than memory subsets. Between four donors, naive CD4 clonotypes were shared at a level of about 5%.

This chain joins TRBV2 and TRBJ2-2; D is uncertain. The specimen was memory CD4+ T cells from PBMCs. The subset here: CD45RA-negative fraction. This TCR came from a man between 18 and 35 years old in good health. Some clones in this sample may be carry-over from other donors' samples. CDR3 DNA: TGTGCCAGCAGTGAACGGCTAACGAACACCGGGGAGCTGTTTTTT. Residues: CASSERLTNTGELFF.